The 28 T cell receptor beta chains in this list originate from one sample, sequenced in a study of blood T cell repertoires in COVID-19. Assay: immunoSEQ multiplex PCR; the TCRdb copy retains only in-frame clones and omits some. The data contain just over 90,000 clones, more than 75% of them singletons. The sequenced sample consisted of peripheral blood. Receptors were obtained from a man aged 65-85 years with acute or convalescent COVID-19.

Only one count was recorded for this clone. The chain uses TRBV5-1 and TRBJ2-2; 9 nucleotides match TRBD1. CDR3 length: 15 amino acids. The germline CDR1 and CDR2 sequences are SGHRS and YFSETQ. Losses at the gene ends were 3 bases for V and 3 bases for J; bases not matched to a gene: 3. The CDR3 region is CASSWTGAHTGELFF. The CDR3 DNA follows: TGCGCCAGCAGCTGGACAGGGGCGCACACCGGGGAGCTGTTTTTT.

The rearrangement links TRBV9 to TRBJ2-5, with TRBD2 identical over 7 bases. J lost 5 bases, V lost 0 bases, and 4 bases had no gene match. The CDR3 is 14 residues long. Looked up from germline, CDR1 is SGDLS and CDR2 is YYNGEE. CDR3 residues: CASSVAGGAETQYF. In nucleotides, the CDR3 is TGTGCCAGCAGCGTAGCGGGGGGAGCCGAGACCCAGTACTTC.

The chain carries TRBV28 and TRBJ2-1; 8 bases map to TRBD2. V was pared by 5 bases and J by 0 bases, with 12 bases of the junction left unmatched. The length of the CDR3 is 18 residues. CDR1 is MDHEN and CDR2 is SYDVKM in the germline V gene. The CDR3 loop reads CASSPGGSGKSSYNEQFF. CDR3 DNA sequence: TGTGCCAGCAGTCCCGGCGGTAGCGGGAAGTCCTCCTACAATGAGCAGTTCTTC.

The chain is built from TRBV4-1 and TRBJ2-2; TRBD1 matches 8 bases. The germline CDR1 and CDR2 sequences are MGHRA and YSYEKL. The CDR3 contains 16 residues. The V gene end was trimmed by 1 base and the J gene end by 2 bases; junction bases not matched to a gene: 3. CDR3 nucleotides: TGCGCCAGCAGCCAAGTGCAGGGGGCTAACACCGGGGAGCTGTTTTTT. It specifies CASSQVQGANTGELFF.

The V call is TRBV27, the J call TRBJ2-5, with a possible D match to TRBD2 (7 bases). The CDR3 loop spans 14 amino acids. The germline V gene has CDR1 MNHEY and CDR2 SMNVEV (reference sequence). Trimming left V 1 base short and J 4 bases short, with 10 bases between. CDR3 nucleotides: TGTGCCAGCAGTTTATTGGGGGGGCGAGAGACCCAGTACTTC. As protein: CASSLLGGRETQYF.

The chain's CDR3 is CAKSTSSTDTQYF. CDR3 nucleotides: TGTGCCAAGTCGACTAGTAGCACAGATACGCAGTATTTT. The chain couples TRBV10-3 to TRBJ2-3; D possibly corresponds to TRBD2 (6 bases). CDR3 length equals 13 residues. The germline gives CDR1 ENHRY, CDR2 SYGVKD. Trimming removed 10 bases from V and 0 bases from J, with 11 bases in between.

This rearrangement joins TRBV19 to TRBJ2-7; a weak D match, TRBD1 (7 bases). The germline V gene encodes CDR1 LNHDA and CDR2 SQIVND (reference sequence). V was cut by 5 bases and J by 5 bases, with 19 bases left in between. The CDR3 runs 15 residues. The CDR3 reads CASSSGGTVKNEQYF. The CDR3 DNA follows: TGTGCCAGTAGTTCCGGAGGGACAGTAAAAAACGAGCAGTACTTC.

The rearrangement uses TRBV18 and TRBJ1-1, with 7 positions matching TRBD1. This CDR3 comprises 15 residues. CDR1 and CDR2 (germline): KGHSH, LQKENI. After removal of 0 bases from V and 4 bases from J, the junction contained 5 bases not matched to a gene. CDR3 sequence (DNA): TGTGCCAGCTCACCACCGGGTACAGGGGTCACTGAAGCTTTCTTT. Protein product: CASSPPGTGVTEAFF. The whole variable domain, remainder taken from reference TRBV18 and TRBJ1-1, is NAGVMQNPRHLVRRRGQEARLRCSPMKGHSHVYWYRQLPEEGLKFMVYLQKENIIDESGMPKERFSAEFPKEGPSILRIQQVVRGDSAAYFCASSPPGTGVTEAFFGQGTRLTVV.

J is TRBJ1-1 and V is TRBV7-9, with D unclear. The CDR3 is 14 amino acids. V lost 1 base and J 3 bases, leaving 9 bases between the germline ends. Looked up from germline, CDR1 is SEHNR and CDR2 is FQNEAQ (reference sequence). The CDR3 region is CASSLDSPDTEAFF. CDR3 nucleotide sequence: TGTGCCAGCAGCTTAGATTCACCGGACACTGAAGCTTTCTTT.

This clone was counted once. The chain joins TRBV18 to TRBJ1-1; D ambiguous. Germline V lookup: CDR1 KGHSH, CDR2 LQKENI. The CDR3 sequence is 11 residues long. Between the trimmed V and J ends, which lost 4 bases and 7 bases, there was a span of 7 bases. The CDR3 is CASSRAGEAFF. In DNA, the CDR3 is TGTGCCAGCTCACGGGCAGGTGAAGCTTTCTTT. Complete variable domain (other parts from reference TRBV18 and TRBJ1-1): NAGVMQNPRHLVRRRGQEARLRCSPMKGHSHVYWYRQLPEEGLKFMVYLQKENIIDESGMPKERFSAEFPKEGPSILRIQQVVRGDSAAYFCASSRAGEAFFGQGTRLTVV.

A single count supports this clone. The rearrangement links TRBV19 to TRBJ2-1, with TRBD1 matching 8 bases. Germline trimming cut 9 bases from V and 7 bases from J; bases unmatched to any gene: 11. This CDR3 region has 14 residues. Per the germline V gene, CDR1 is LNHDA and CDR2 is SQIVND (reference sequence). Written as DNA, the CDR3 is TGTGCCAGCAAGTCAGGGGGCGCGAAAAATGAGCAGTTCTTC. Protein product: CASKSGGAKNEQFF.

V and J are TRBV12-3 or TRBV12-4 and TRBJ2-5; D is perhaps TRBD1 (6 bases). The V and J ends lost 9 bases and 1 base respectively, with 12 bases between them. The CDR3 runs to 13 residues. In nucleotides, the CDR3 is TGTGCCAGTAACACAGGGCCCCAAGAGACCCAGTACTTC. It translates to CASNTGPQETQYF.

J is TRBJ1-1 and V is TRBV10-2, with D possibly matching TRBD1 (5 bases). The V gene's germline CDR1 is WSHSY and CDR2 SAAADI. Trimming stripped 3 bases from V and 5 bases from J, with 13 bases between. This CDR3 spans 14 amino acids. This CDR3 is CASSDTAGKTEAFF. As DNA, the CDR3 is TGCGCCAGCAGTGATACGGCAGGGAAAACTGAAGCTTTCTTT.

In this sample, this clone turned up a few times. The V gene is TRBV5-5, the J gene TRBJ1-5; 8 nucleotides align to TRBD1. Germline V gives CDR1 SGHKS, CDR2 YYEKEE (reference sequence). This CDR3 region has 16 residues. Losses at the gene ends were 4 bases for V and 1 base for J; bases not matched to a gene: 7. In DNA, the CDR3 is TGTGCCAGCAGCGACGGAGGGACAGGAAGCAATCAGCCCCAGCATTTT. Amino acids: CASSDGGTGSNQPQHF.

The V and J genes are TRBV28 and TRBJ1-6, with TRBD1 identical over 8 bases. CDR1 is MDHEN and CDR2 is SYDVKM in the germline V gene. The ends lost 5 bases at V and 5 bases at J; junction bases unmatched: 5. This CDR3 is 15 amino acids long. This CDR3 reads CASSTSDRDNSPLHF. The DNA for the CDR3 is TGTGCCAGCAGTACCTCGGACAGGGATAATTCACCCCTCCACTTT.

A few counts support this clone. The chain is built from TRBV5-1 and TRBJ2-3, with TRBD2 matching over 10 bases. The CDR3 runs 16 residues. Germline-derived CDR1 and CDR2 are SGHRS and YFSETQ. Unmatched junction bases numbered 7, after V lost 3 bases and J lost 3 bases. Here the CDR3 DNA reads TGCGCCAGCAGCTCGGGACTAGCGACGGTTACAGATACGCAGTATTTT. It specifies CASSSGLATVTDTQYF. Filled out from reference TRBV5-1 and TRBJ2-3, the complete variable domain reads KAGVTQTPRYLIKTRGQQVTLSCSPISGHRSVSWYQQTPGQGLQFLFEYFSETQRNKGNFPGRFSGRQFSNSRSEMNVSTLELGDSALYLCASSSGLATVTDTQYFGPGTRLTVL.

This clone is a singleton in its sample. The rearrangement links TRBV29-1 to TRBJ1-5, with TRBD1 matching 9 bases. CDR1 is SQVTM and CDR2 is ANQGSEA in the germline V gene. The V segment lost 4 bases and the J segment 6 bases; nucleotides outside the gene matches: 4. The CDR3 loop spans 13 amino acids. In DNA, the CDR3 is TGCAGCGTTGGGGACAGGGTTGGTCAGCCCCAGCATTTT. This gives the protein CSVGDRVGQPQHF. Complete variable domain (other parts from reference TRBV29-1 and TRBJ1-5): SAVISQKPSRDICQRGTSLTIQCQVDSQVTMMFWYRQQPGQSLTLIATANQGSEATYESGFVIDKFPISRPNLTFSTLTVSNMSPEDSSIYLCSVGDRVGQPQHFGDGTRLSIL.

The CDR3 coding sequence is TGTGCCAGCAAACAGGGGGTAGTGAACACTGAAGCTTTCTTT. This sequence encodes CASKQGVVNTEAFF. The chain employs TRBV25-1 and TRBJ1-1; TRBD1 agrees at 8 bases. This CDR3 is 14 amino acids long. V was clipped by 7 bases and J by 0 bases; unmatched bases: 4. Germline CDR1 and CDR2: MGHDK and SYGVNS.

The rearrangement uses TRBV5-1 and TRBJ1-5; no clear D. V lost 1 base to trimming and J lost 3 bases, with 11 bases between them. Germline-derived CDR1 and CDR2 are SGHRS and YFSETQ. CDR3 size: 15 residues. The CDR3 protein is CASSLSGVSNQPQHF. CDR3 in DNA: TGCGCCAGCAGCTTGAGCGGGGTCTCCAATCAGCCCCAGCATTTT.

J is TRBJ2-7 and V is TRBV25-1; the D gene is possibly TRBD2 (5 bases). The CDR3 spans 13 residues. V lost 3 bases, J lost 12 bases, and 18 bases lay in between. CDR1 and CDR2 from the germline V gene are MGHDK and SYGVNS. The CDR3 spells CASSDVSTGSRYF. In DNA form, the CDR3 reads TGTGCCAGCAGTGACGTCTCAACTGGGAGTCGGTACTTC.

This sequence joins TRBV29-1 and TRBJ2-7; D ambiguous. The CDR3 has 16 amino acids. Germline loops: CDR1 SQVTM, CDR2 ANQGSEA. Between the trimmed V and J ends, which lost 4 bases and 1 base, there was a span of 20 bases. DNA for the CDR3: TGCAGCGTTGGGGTTGCAGAGGATTCACCTTCCTACGAGCAGTACTTC. Translated, it gives CSVGVAEDSPSYEQYF.

The V and J genes are TRBV19 and TRBJ2-7; 8 bases fit TRBD2. The CDR3 has 14 residues. V lost 7 bases to trimming and J lost 2 bases; unmatched junction nucleotides: 7. The germline CDR1 and CDR2 sequences are LNHDA and SQIVND (reference sequence). CDR3 loop: CASTPAGGTYEQYF. CDR3 DNA sequence: TGTGCCAGTACCCCCGCGGGGGGTACCTACGAGCAGTACTTC.

The chain links TRBV29-1 to TRBJ1-4, with 7 bases aligning to TRBD1. J gave up 7 bases and V 0 bases, and 11 bases lay outside the gene matches. The CDR3 totals 16 residues. The germline CDR1 and CDR2 sequences are SQVTM and ANQGSEA. The CDR3 loop is CSVEDKGRGPVEKLFF. DNA of the CDR3: TGCAGCGTTGAAGATAAAGGAAGGGGGCCAGTTGAAAAACTGTTTTTT.

The chain links TRBV28 to TRBJ1-4; no firm D call. The CDR3 is 12 residues long. Germline assignment: CDR1 MDHEN and CDR2 SYDVKM. Trimming took 7 bases from V and 9 from J, leaving 12 bases between them. The CDR3 sequence: CASNLTGKKLFF. CDR3 nucleotide sequence: TGTGCCAGCAACCTTACGGGGAAAAAACTGTTTTTT.

This clone has only one observation. This chain uses TRBV19 with TRBJ2-2, with 9 nucleotides matching TRBD1. Germline values: CDR1 LNHDA, CDR2 SQIVND (reference sequence). This CDR3 is 14 amino acids long. With 6 bases clipped from V and 4 bases from J, the junction kept 3 bases outside the gene matches. CDR3 bases: TGTGCCAGTAGAACAGGGGGCTCCACCGGGGAGCTGTTTTTT. It encodes CASRTGGSTGELFF.

This chain joins TRBV6-1 and TRBJ2-5, with 10 nucleotides matching TRBD2. V shed 1 base and J 4 bases; nucleotides not matched to a gene: 6. CDR1 MNHNS and CDR2 SASEGT come from the germline V gene. The CDR3 spans 16 residues. This chain's CDR3 is CASSEVERGGRETQYF. The CDR3 bases are TGTGCCAGCAGTGAAGTCGAGCGGGGGGGTCGAGAGACCCAGTACTTC.

The chain carries TRBV6-5 and TRBJ1-3; D is unresolved. V shed 7 bases and J shed 0 bases, with 7 bases lying between them. CDR3 length: 13 residues. Germline CDR1 and CDR2: MNHEY and SVGAGI. The CDR3 region has the DNA TGTGCCAGCACCCAAAACTCTGGAAACACCATATATTTT. Its protein is CASTQNSGNTIYF.

The V gene is TRBV20-1, the J gene TRBJ1-5; perhaps TRBD1 as D (5 bases). The CDR3 has 13 amino acids. V was pared by 3 bases and J by 6 bases, with 12 bases between. The germline V gene has CDR1 DFQATT and CDR2 SNEGSKA (reference sequence). The CDR3 reads CSASKGVGQPQHF. In nucleotides, the CDR3 is TGCAGTGCTAGTAAAGGGGTTGGTCAGCCCCAGCATTTT.